This is a list of T cell receptor beta chains from one sample in a study of T cell responses to AZD1222 COVID-19 vaccine. Generated by immunoSEQ multiplex PCR, the TCRdb table keeps only in-frame clones and is missing some. The profile shows just under 95,000 clones, over 75% of them singletons. This specimen consisted of peripheral blood, obtained on day 0 of AZD1222 vaccination. The receptors here all came from an adult in good health. Each CDR3 is given with its conserved first and last residue. The D gene is left open where the match is weak. Rows give clone size only sometimes, using once, few, many, or a class for an expanded clone.

D	V	J	size	DNA	CDR3
NA	TRBV28	TRBJ2-7	NA	TGTGCCAGCAGTTTGGCAGGGGGGTACGAGCAGTACTTC	CASSLAGGYEQYF
NA	TRBV19	TRBJ2-7	NA	TGTGCCAGTAGTAAACAGGTGGGAGGCCACGAGCAGTACTTC	CASSKQVGGHEQYF
NA	TRBV19	TRBJ1-2	NA	TGTGCCAGTAGTATAGAGGGGCAGGGAGGAGCCGGCTACACCTTC	CASSIEGQGGAGYTF
NA	TRBV5-1	TRBJ1-1	NA	TGCGCCAGCAGCCGGTGGGGGGATGACACTGAAGCTTTCTTT	CASSRWGDDTEAFF
NA	TRBV7-2	TRBJ1-5	NA	TGTGCCAGCAGCTCCCAGCCTAATTCGAAGCCCCAGCATTTT	CASSSQPNSKPQHF
NA	TRBV11-2	TRBJ2-7	NA	TGTGCCAGCAGCTCCCCCGGAGACGGCTACGAGCAGTACTTC	CASSSPGDGYEQYF
NA	TRBV30	TRBJ2-1	NA	TGTGCCTGGAGGGTGGGTTACAATGAGCAGTTCTTC	CAWRVGYNEQFF
NA	TRBV5-4	TRBJ1-6	NA	TGTGCCAGCAGCTTGGGTGCCGGGTCGGATTCACCCCTCCACTTT	CASSLGAGSDSPLHF
NA	TRBV6-5	TRBJ1-3	NA	TGTGCCAGCAGCCCCGACAGATTCTCTGGAAACACCATATATTTT	CASSPDRFSGNTIYF
NA	TRBV6-6	TRBJ1-5	NA	TGTGCCAGCAGCTCAGGGGACGCGGGCAATCAGCCCCAGCATTTT	CASSSGDAGNQPQHF
TRBD2	TRBV10-2	TRBJ2-5	NA	TGCGCCAGCGCGCGGGGAGCGGGGATTGGAGAGACCCAGTACTTC	CASARGAGIGETQYF
NA	TRBV7-2	TRBJ1-1	NA	TGTGCCAGCAGGGTCCCCCGGATGAACACTGAAGCTTTCTTT	CASRVPRMNTEAFF
TRBD1	TRBV30	TRBJ2-2	NA	TGTGCCTGGAGTCCCGGACAGGGAAACACCGGGGAGCTGTTTTTT	CAWSPGQGNTGELFF
NA	TRBV29-1	TRBJ2-2	NA	TGCAGCGTTGGTTCCCCCATCTCCGGGGAGCTGTTTTTT	CSVGSPISGELFF
NA	TRBV11-2	TRBJ2-4	NA	TGTGCCAGCAGCTTAGAAGGTGGCAAAAACATTCAGTACTTC	CASSLEGGKNIQYF
NA	TRBV19	TRBJ1-2	NA	TGTGCCAGTAGTATAGACGGAGGGGTTAACTATGGCTACACCTTC	CASSIDGGVNYGYTF
TRBD1	TRBV28	TRBJ1-2	NA	TGTGCCAGTGTTACGACAGGGAATAACTATGGCTACACCTTC	CASVTTGNNYGYTF
NA	TRBV6-5	TRBJ1-1	NA	TGTGCCAGCAGCAGAGATGTAGGGGGAGCTTTCTTT	CASSRDVGGAFF
NA	TRBV3-1/TRBV3-2	TRBJ1-6	NA	TGTGCCAGCAGCCAAGGCGTGGGCAATTCACCCCTCCACTTT	CASSQGVGNSPLHF
NA	TRBV2	TRBJ1-2	NA	TGTGCCAGCCGAGCAGGCAGGGGTGGCGGCTACACCTTC	CASRAGRGGGYTF
TRBD1	TRBV18	TRBJ1-1	NA	TGTGCCAGCTCAGCCGGGACAGACACTGAAGCTTTCTTT	CASSAGTDTEAFF
NA	TRBV5-6	TRBJ2-3	NA	TGTGCCAGCAACCAGGGTAGCACAGATACGCAGTATTTT	CASNQGSTDTQYF
TRBD1	TRBV7-2	TRBJ2-3	few	TGTGCCAGCAGCCCGAGGACAGGCTACACAGATACGCAGTATTTT	CASSPRTGYTDTQYF
NA	TRBV28	TRBJ1-2	few	TGTGCCAGCAGTTTAGGGAACAGGGCTAATGGCTACACCTTC	CASSLGNRANGYTF
NA	TRBV2	TRBJ1-2	NA	TGTGCCAGCCGGATAGGGCAGGCAACCCCTGGCTACACCTTC	CASRIGQATPGYTF
NA	TRBV7-3	TRBJ2-1	NA	TGTGCCAGCAGCTTACGACGGAACAATGAGCAGTTCTTC	CASSLRRNNEQFF
TRBD2	TRBV2	TRBJ2-3	NA	TGTGCCAGCACCCCCGGGGGGCTAGCGGGAAGTGGTCAAGATACGCAGTATTTT	CASTPGGLAGSGQDTQYF
TRBD1	TRBV5-1	TRBJ2-3	NA	TGCGCCAGCAGCTTGACCCGGGACAGGGGCACAGATACGCAGTATTTT	CASSLTRDRGTDTQYF
NA	TRBV7-8	TRBJ2-1	NA	TGTGCCAGCAGCCCAATCGCCGCGATCCATGAGCAGTTCTTC	CASSPIAAIHEQFF
TRBD1	TRBV6-5	TRBJ2-7	NA	TGTGCCAGCAGTTACCGTGGAGGACAGGCTGCGCACGAGCAGTACTTC	CASSYRGGQAAHEQYF
NA	TRBV27	TRBJ1-1	once	TGTGCCAGCAGTCACTCCTACGGGACCGACGACTTGAACACTGAAGCTTTCTTT	CASSHSYGTDDLNTEAFF
NA	TRBV7-9	TRBJ2-7	NA	TGTGCCAGCAGAGCCTCATACGAGCAGTACTTC	CASRASYEQYF
TRBD2	TRBV5-4	TRBJ2-1	NA	TGTGCCAGCAGCCTCCGACTAGCGGAGGCGAATGAGCAGTTCTTC	CASSLRLAEANEQFF
TRBD2	TRBV19	TRBJ2-3	few	TGTGCCAGTAGTATATCGGGGGACTACGCAGATACGCAGTATTTT	CASSISGDYADTQYF
TRBD1	TRBV7-9	TRBJ1-6	NA	TGTGCCAGCAGCCGAGGACAGGGTATTTCACCCCTCCACTTT	CASSRGQGISPLHF
NA	TRBV9	TRBJ2-2	few	TGTGCCAGCAGCGTAGCACACATCGCGAACACCGGGGAGCTGTTTTTT	CASSVAHIANTGELFF
NA	TRBV27	TRBJ1-3	NA	TGTGCCAGCATGAGTCCCTCCTCTGGAAACACCATATATTTT	CASMSPSSGNTIYF
NA	TRBV6-1	TRBJ1-5	NA	TGTGCCAGCAGTGCAATTCTAGGTCAGAGCAATCAGCCCCAGCATTTT	CASSAILGQSNQPQHF
NA	TRBV28	TRBJ1-5	NA	TGTGCCAGCAGTTTTATAGACAGAAAAGATCAGCCCCAGCATTTT	CASSFIDRKDQPQHF
TRBD2	TRBV3-1/TRBV3-2	TRBJ2-1	NA	TGTGCCAGCAGCCGCCGACCCGGACTAGCGGGAGGAGGGGGCTCCTACAATGAGCAGTTCTTC	CASSRRPGLAGGGGSYNEQFF
NA	TRBV11-2	TRBJ1-2	NA	TGTGCCAGCAGCTCCCCGACCCTCCCTCTCGCTAGCTACACCTTC	CASSSPTLPLASYTF
TRBD1	TRBV5-1	TRBJ2-7	NA	TGCGCCAGCAGCTTGGATACAGGGGGGAAGGAGCAGTACTTC	CASSLDTGGKEQYF
TRBD1	TRBV6-5	TRBJ1-2	NA	TGTGCCAGCACCCTGGGACAGGGGTACGGCTACACCTTC	CASTLGQGYGYTF
TRBD1	TRBV25-1	TRBJ1-6	NA	TGTGCCTCGACAGGGGGATATTCACCCCTCCACTTT	CASTGGYSPLHF
TRBD2	TRBV9	TRBJ2-7	NA	TGTGCCAGCAGCGTTCTAGCGGGAGGTTTCGACGAGCAGTACTTC	CASSVLAGGFDEQYF
NA	TRBV19	TRBJ2-1	NA	TGTGCCAGTATCGGTGAGGGCAATGAGCAGTTCTTC	CASIGEGNEQFF
NA	TRBV4-1	TRBJ2-2	NA	TGCGCCAGCAGCCAAGCGGGGGGCGGGTACACCGGGGAGCTGTTTTTT	CASSQAGGGYTGELFF
NA	TRBV3-1/TRBV3-2	TRBJ1-6	NA	TGTGCCAGCAGCCCGCCGGCGGCAGGGGCTAATTCACCCCTCCACTTT	CASSPPAAGANSPLHF
TRBD2	TRBV5-3	TRBJ2-4	NA	TGTGCCAGAAGCGGAGTACTAGCGGATCTAGCCAAAAACATTCAGTACTTC	CARSGVLADLAKNIQYF
NA	TRBV5-4	TRBJ1-2	NA	TGTGCCAGCAGCTTATTATTGGGGGCCAGCTCGAGCGGCTACACCTTC	CASSLLLGASSSGYTF
TRBD1	TRBV5-8	TRBJ1-5	NA	TGTGCCAGCAGCCCCACCGGGACAGGGGGTTCTAGCAATCAGCCCCAGCATTTT	CASSPTGTGGSSNQPQHF
TRBD1	TRBV10-3	TRBJ2-1	NA	TGTGCCATCAGCCGACAGGGGCCGCAGTTCTTC	CAISRQGPQFF
TRBD2	TRBV5-4	TRBJ2-2	NA	TGTGCCAGCAGCACTCGGACTAGCGGGAGAGGGGAGCTGTTTTTT	CASSTRTSGRGELFF
NA	TRBV7-2	TRBJ2-3	NA	TGTGCCAGCAGCTTAGATTCTAGCTTCGGTCCCGATCACACAGATACGCAGTATTTT	CASSLDSSFGPDHTDTQYF
NA	TRBV2	TRBJ2-7	NA	TGTGCCAGCAACGAACACCGGAGACGGGGGGCGCAGGTCTACGAGCAGTACTTC	CASNEHRRRGAQVYEQYF